This T cell receptor (beta chain) was retrieved from a study of cytomegalovirus exposure and HLA in healthy donors. The PCR had 60 Vbeta and 13 Jbeta primers. The repertoire was sequenced with immunoSEQ multiplex PCR; TCRdb's copy has only in-frame clones and lacks some. Its table lists about 170,000 clones. Trimming stripped 0 bases from V and 0 bases from J, with 16 bases between. From germline, CDR1 is SGDLS and CDR2 YYNGEE. The CDR3 extends over 17 amino acids. The chain is built from TRBV9 and TRBJ2-7; D might be TRBD1 (6 bases). Sequences were obtained from PBMCs. The clonotype was recovered from a woman aged 55-70 years in good health and CMV-seronegative. The CDR3 coding sequence is TGTGCCAGCAGCGTAGACGGTGGGCAGGGGTTCTCCTACGAGCAGTACTTC. Its protein is CASSVDGGQGFSYEQYF.